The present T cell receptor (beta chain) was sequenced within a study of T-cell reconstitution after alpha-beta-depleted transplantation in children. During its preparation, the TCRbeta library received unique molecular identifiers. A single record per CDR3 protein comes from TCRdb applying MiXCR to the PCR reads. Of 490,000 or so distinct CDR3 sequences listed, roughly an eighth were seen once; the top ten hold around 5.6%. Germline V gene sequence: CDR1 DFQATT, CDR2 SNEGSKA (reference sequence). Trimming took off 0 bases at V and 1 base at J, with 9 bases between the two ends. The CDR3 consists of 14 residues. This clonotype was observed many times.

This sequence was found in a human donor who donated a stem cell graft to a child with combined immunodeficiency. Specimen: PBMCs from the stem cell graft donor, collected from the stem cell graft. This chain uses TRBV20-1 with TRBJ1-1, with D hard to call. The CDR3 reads CSARELLKNTEAFF. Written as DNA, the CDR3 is TGCAGTGCTAGAGAACTCCTTAAGAACACTGAAGCTTTCTTT.